Given below is one TCR beta chain in context. The sample originates from a study of T cell responses to AZD1222 COVID-19 vaccine. The CDR3 is 17 amino acids. Germline V gene data show CDR1 as MGHRA and CDR2 as YSYEKL. V gave up 4 bases and J gave up 4 bases, with 20 bases separating them. TCRdb keeps only in-frame clones here, not all; method: immunoSEQ multiplex PCR. The sample carries about 150,000 clones, roughly 90% recorded once. The sequencing here drew on peripheral blood, taken on day 0 of AZD1222 vaccination. V gene TRBV4-1 combines with J gene TRBJ1-5, with D possibly being TRBD1 (5 bases). This receptor was identified in an adult in good health. In nucleotides, the CDR3 is TGCGCCAGCAGCCCCCTGGGTACCCGGGACGGAAATCAGCCCCAGCATTTT. Translation: CASSPLGTRDGNQPQHF.